One sample yielded the 12 T cell receptor beta chains listed below, sequenced in a study of blood T cells in healthy people across ages. Using a J-beta primer mix together with a sample-barcoded 5' primer, a second PCR was run for roughly 7 to 12 cycles. Each CDR3 protein gets one entry after TCRdb re-called the 5' RACE reads with MiXCR. The sample includes 750,000 to 950,000 distinct CDR3 sequences, about 55% of them seen just once. The sample was blood. The receptors stem from an elderly man in good health.

The chain carries TRBV4-2 and TRBJ2-7; 7 bases fit TRBD2. Germline CDR1 LGHNA, CDR2 YNFKEQ. J gave up 7 bases and V 4 bases, and 7 bases lay outside the gene matches. CDR3 length: 13 residues. Here the CDR3 reads CASSPVGGKEQYF. The CDR3 DNA follows: TGTGCCAGCAGCCCCGTGGGGGGGAAGGAGCAGTACTTC.

The V and J genes are TRBV7-9 and TRBJ2-7; a weak D match, TRBD2 (6 bases). The V end was cut by 5 bases, the J end by 4 bases, with 15 bases between. From germline, CDR1 is SEHNR and CDR2 FQNEAQ (reference sequence). CDR3 length: 14 residues. The CDR3 loop is CASSPRERSYEQYF. DNA of the CDR3: TGTGCCAGCAGCCCACGGGAGAGGAGTTACGAGCAGTACTTC.

The rearrangement joins TRBV20-1 to TRBJ1-2; D ambiguous. Trimming took off 5 bases at V and 8 bases at J, with 18 bases between the two ends. This CDR3 has 13 residues. The germline gives CDR1 DFQATT, CDR2 SNEGSKA (reference sequence). CDR3 protein: CSAGPGGPLGYTF. The CDR3 DNA sequence: TGCAGTGCTGGGCCGGGAGGCCCTTTGGGCTACACCTTC.

This clonotype was seen a handful of times. This chain joins TRBV4-2 and TRBJ2-4; tentatively, D is TRBD2 (6 bases). The DNA end is more similar to TRBJ2-7, so the J call may be wrong. The germline gives CDR1 LGHNA, CDR2 YNFKEQ. There are 15 residues in the CDR3. Written as DNA, the CDR3 is TGTGCCAGCAGCCAAGAATTAGCTAGCGCCAACGAGCAGTACTTC. Protein sequence: CASSQELASANEQYF.

Worth noting for this clonotype: A read error is possible here, since a much larger clone lies one base away. The chain links TRBV5-1 to TRBJ2-7; 7 bases agree with TRBD1. CDR3 length: 15 residues. Trimming removed 4 bases from V and 2 bases from J; junction bases left unmatched: 9. CDR1 and CDR2 (germline): SGHRS, YFSETQ. The DNA of the CDR3 is TGCGCCAGCAGCCCCGAGACAGGGACCCCCTACGAGCAGTACTTC. It yields the protein CASSPETGTPYEQYF.

The rearrangement uses TRBV11-2 and TRBJ2-2, with D possibly matching TRBD2 (5 bases). CDR1 is SGHAT and CDR2 is FQNNGV in the germline V gene. The CDR3 runs to 14 residues. The V gene lost 7 bases and the J gene lost 7 bases, with 16 bases spanning the gap. In DNA form, the CDR3 reads TGTGCCAGCAACGGAGGACGCGCCTTCGGGGAGCTGTTTTTT. The encoded protein is CASNGGRAFGELFF.

V is TRBV7-2 and J is TRBJ2-3; D ambiguous. Germline V lookup: CDR1 SGHTA, CDR2 FQGNSA. The CDR3 covers 15 residues. The V end lost 1 base, the J end lost 14 bases, and 22 bases lay between the germline ends. The CDR3 spells CASSLGPGPRRYAYF. The CDR3 DNA reads as TGTGCCAGCAGCTTAGGCCCGGGCCCTCGTAGATACGCGTATTTT.

This clonotype appeared a few times. The chain employs TRBV27 and TRBJ2-1; no definite D call. V gave up 3 bases and J gave up 6 bases, with 6 bases separating them. CDR3 size: 12 residues. Germline values: CDR1 MNHEY, CDR2 SMNVEV (reference sequence). CDR3 sequence: CASSFIGNEQFF. Here the CDR3 DNA reads TGTGCCAGCAGTTTTATCGGCAATGAGCAGTTCTTC.

The chain carries TRBV20-1 and TRBJ2-1; 13 positions agree with TRBD2. Per the germline V gene, CDR1 is DFQATT and CDR2 is SNEGSKA (reference sequence). The CDR3 is 19 residues long. The V gene end was trimmed by 3 bases and the J gene end by 5 bases; junction bases not matched to a gene: 16. The CDR3 region has the DNA TGCAGTGCTAGCGGGACTAGCGGGATCCTGAAACTCAGAGACAATGAGCAGTTCTTC. This translates into CSASGTSGILKLRDNEQFF.

The chain links TRBV24-1 to TRBJ2-7; D might be TRBD2 (5 bases). This CDR3 is 13 amino acids long. Germline CDR1 KGHDR, CDR2 SFDVKD. V dropped 6 bases and J dropped 3 bases, with 11 bases sitting between them. The CDR3 reads CATSPRGNYEQYF. The CDR3 DNA sequence: TGTGCCACCAGTCCAAGAGGGAACTACGAGCAGTACTTC.

This clonotype was recorded only once. The chain carries TRBV18 and TRBJ1-4, with 8 bases aligning to TRBD1. This CDR3 region has 17 residues. J was trimmed by 2 bases and V by 3 bases; bases with no gene match: 8. CDR1 and CDR2 from the germline V gene are KGHSH and LQKENI. The CDR3 spells CASSPRTGTTTNEKLFF. DNA for the CDR3: TGTGCCAGCTCACCTCGGACAGGGACTACGACTAATGAAAAACTGTTTTTT. Supplemented by reference TRBV18 and TRBJ1-4, the full variable domain reads NAGVMQNPRHLVRRRGQEARLRCSPMKGHSHVYWYRQLPEEGLKFMVYLQKENIIDESGMPKERFSAEFPKEGPSILRIQQVVRGDSAAYFCASSPRTGTTTNEKLFFGSGTQLSVL.

The chain joins TRBV27 to TRBJ1-4; D gene uncertain. The V gene lost 5 bases and the J gene lost 8 bases, with 9 bases spanning the gap. CDR3 length: 12 amino acids. Germline assignment: CDR1 MNHEY and CDR2 SMNVEV (reference sequence). CDR3 sequence reads: CASSDGGEKLFF. CDR3 DNA sequence: TGTGCCAGCAGTGATGGTGGCGAAAAACTGTTTTTT.